These T cell receptor beta chains were read from a single sample in a study of neoadjuvant anti-PD-1 for oral cavity cancer. Using immunoSEQ multiplex PCR, the repertoire was profiled, and TCRdb retains in-frame clones only, with some absent. The table lists 15,000 to 20,000 clones, roughly 70% of them singletons. The sample consisted of PBMCs, taken before nivolumab (anti-PD-1) treatment. The receptors here all came from a person between 40 and 80 years old with oral cavity squamous cell carcinoma. Each CDR3 is given with its conserved first and last residue. The D gene is left open where the match is weak. Where a row states a size, it is once, few, many or the class of an expanded clone; other rows omit it.

j_call	d_call	clone_size	v_call	cdr3_aa	cdr3_nt
TRBJ1-2	NA	NA	TRBV19	CASRPTGLNYGYTF	TGTGCCAGTAGGCCCACAGGCCTTAACTATGGCTACACCTTC
TRBJ1-6	TRBD1	NA	TRBV6-6	CASSPDRARSPLHF	TGTGCCAGCAGCCCAGACAGGGCCAGATCACCCCTCCACTTT
TRBJ1-1	TRBD1	few	TRBV5-1	CASGDREESTEAFF	TGCGCCAGCGGGGACAGGGAAGAATCGACTGAAGCTTTCTTT
TRBJ1-2	NA	NA	TRBV14	CASSQATRSESYGYTF	TGTGCCAGCAGCCAAGCCACTAGGTCGGAGAGCTATGGCTACACCTTC
TRBJ2-5	NA	NA	TRBV7-6	CASSLEVMTAGETQYF	TGTGCCAGCAGCTTAGAGGTTATGACGGCGGGAGAGACCCAGTACTTC
TRBJ2-1	NA	NA	TRBV5-4	CASSPRTANEQFF	TGTGCCAGCAGCCCGAGGACAGCCAATGAGCAGTTCTTC
TRBJ2-3	NA	NA	TRBV7-6	CASALGQGSTDTQYF	TGTGCCAGCGCATTGGGGCAGGGAAGCACAGATACGCAGTATTTT
TRBJ1-3	NA	NA	TRBV5-4	CASSLAGLNSGNTIYF	TGTGCCAGCAGCTTGGCCGGACTTAACTCTGGAAACACCATATATTTT
TRBJ1-1	NA	NA	TRBV6-5	CASSYPGSEAFF	TGTGCCAGCAGTTACCCCGGGAGTGAAGCTTTCTTT
TRBJ2-3	NA	NA	TRBV6-5	CASSLGTLVDTQYF	TGTGCCAGCAGTTTGGGGACTCTAGTAGATACGCAGTATTTT
TRBJ1-1	NA	once	TRBV29-1	CSVGGDTEAFF	TGCAGCGTTGGTGGGGACACTGAAGCTTTCTTT
TRBJ2-2	NA	few	TRBV5-5	CASSLGPGTGELFF	TGTGCCAGCAGCTTGGGCCCGGGCACCGGGGAGCTGTTTTTT
TRBJ2-5	NA	NA	TRBV20-1	CSATRETQYF	TGCAGTGCTACCAGGGAGACCCAGTACTTC
TRBJ2-7	NA	NA	TRBV9	CASSVDGESYEQYF	TGTGCCAGCAGCGTAGATGGGGAGAGCTACGAGCAGTACTTC
TRBJ2-3	NA	few	TRBV5-4	CASSLGPEVGLRTDTQYF	TGTGCCAGCAGCTTGGGACCTGAGGTGGGATTAAGGACAGATACGCAGTATTTT
TRBJ2-5	NA	NA	TRBV5-4	CASSLVLNQETQYF	TGTGCCAGCAGCTTGGTCCTTAACCAAGAGACCCAGTACTTC
TRBJ2-1	NA	NA	TRBV11-3	CASSPGTWGEQFF	TGTGCCAGCAGCCCCGGGACCTGGGGTGAGCAGTTCTTC
TRBJ2-3	TRBD1	NA	TRBV5-1	CASSYTGGGDTQYF	TGCGCCAGCAGCTATACAGGGGGCGGAGATACGCAGTATTTT
TRBJ2-5	NA	once	TRBV5-1	CASSLGGSGQETQYF	TGCGCCAGCAGCTTGGGGGGTAGCGGACAAGAGACCCAGTACTTC
TRBJ1-1	NA	NA	TRBV27	CASRLGGDGTEAFF	TGTGCCAGCAGACTGGGCGGGGATGGCACTGAAGCTTTCTTT
TRBJ1-1	NA	NA	TRBV15	CATSKRGVMATEAFF	TGTGCCACCAGCAAACGGGGAGTCATGGCGACTGAAGCTTTCTTT
TRBJ2-3	NA	few	TRBV4-2	CASSQDLDSASDTQYF	TGTGCCAGCAGCCAAGATTTAGATTCGGCTTCGGATACGCAGTATTTT
TRBJ2-3	NA	NA	TRBV7-6	CASSRLASDTQYF	TGTGCCAGCAGCCGGCTAGCATCAGATACGCAGTATTTT
TRBJ2-6	NA	NA	TRBV27	CASSSWTAGANVLTF	TGTGCCAGCAGTTCCTGGACAGCTGGGGCCAACGTCCTGACTTTC
TRBJ2-1	NA	NA	TRBV11-2	CASSLVSNEQFF	TGTGCCAGCAGCTTGGTTAGCAATGAGCAGTTCTTC
TRBJ2-1	TRBD2	NA	TRBV6-5	CASSYSLTSGNNEQFF	TGTGCCAGCAGTTACTCGTTGACTAGCGGTAACAATGAGCAGTTCTTC
TRBJ2-1	TRBD2	few	TRBV11-1	CASSRTSGTGQFF	TGTGCCAGCAGCAGGACTAGCGGGACCGGTCAGTTCTTC
TRBJ2-2	NA	NA	TRBV19	CASSISLVAAGELFF	TGTGCCAGTAGTATCTCACTAGTGGCGGCCGGGGAGCTGTTTTTT
TRBJ2-7	NA	NA	TRBV11-2	CASSLGLDGYEQYF	TGTGCCAGCAGCTTAGGCCTGGACGGCTACGAGCAGTACTTC
TRBJ2-1	NA	NA	TRBV2	CASSRAGGNEQFF	TGTGCCAGCAGTCGGGCTGGCGGGAATGAGCAGTTCTTC
TRBJ1-4	NA	few	TRBV10-2	CASSELGQISGKLFF	TGCGCCAGCAGTGAGTTGGGACAAATATCGGGAAAACTGTTTTTT
TRBJ2-1	TRBD2	NA	TRBV7-9	CASSLRLAGEPYNEQFF	TGTGCCAGCAGCCTAAGACTAGCGGGGGAACCCTACAATGAGCAGTTCTTC
TRBJ2-2	NA	NA	TRBV4-1	CASTNGWGVTGELFF	TGCGCCAGCACCAACGGGTGGGGGGTCACCGGGGAGCTGTTTTTT
TRBJ1-2	NA	few	TRBV30	CAWSFAGRNGYTF	TGTGCCTGGAGCTTCGCAGGGAGGAATGGCTACACCTTC
TRBJ2-7	NA	NA	TRBV9	CASSAIPGTYEQYF	TGTGCCAGCAGCGCGATCCCCGGGACATACGAGCAGTACTTC
TRBJ1-2	NA	NA	TRBV6-5	CASSYSQQTQGYTF	TGTGCCAGCAGTTACTCTCAACAGACACAGGGCTACACCTTC
TRBJ2-3	TRBD1	NA	TRBV25-1	CASSPEGWGTGDYTQYF	TGTGCCAGCAGCCCCGAGGGGTGGGGGACAGGCGACTATACGCAGTATTTT
TRBJ2-5	TRBD2	NA	TRBV30	CAWGGGTGETQYF	TGTGCCTGGGGGGGAGGGACTGGAGAGACCCAGTACTTC
TRBJ2-4	TRBD1	NA	TRBV11-2	CASSLDQGVAKNIQYF	TGTGCCAGCAGCTTAGATCAGGGGGTTGCCAAAAACATTCAGTACTTC
TRBJ1-1	NA	NA	TRBV30	CAWSDSVTQVKNTEAFF	TGTGCCTGGAGTGACTCAGTCACACAGGTAAAGAACACTGAAGCTTTCTTT
TRBJ2-3	NA	NA	TRBV4-1	CASSQRENTDTQYF	TGCGCCAGCAGCCAACGGGAGAACACAGATACGCAGTATTTT
TRBJ2-7	NA	NA	TRBV30	CAWSGTVRSDYEQYF	TGTGCCTGGAGTGGGACAGTGAGGTCGGACTACGAGCAGTACTTC
TRBJ1-4	NA	NA	TRBV7-6	CASSLGQGYEKLFF	TGTGCCAGCAGCTTAGGACAAGGGTACGAAAAACTGTTTTTT
TRBJ2-5	TRBD2	once	TRBV13	CASSARLAGQETQYF	TGTGCCAGCAGCGCCCGACTAGCGGGCCAAGAGACCCAGTACTTC
TRBJ2-7	NA	NA	TRBV6-1	CASSGGWTYEQYF	TGTGCCAGCAGTGGGGGTTGGACCTACGAGCAGTACTTC
TRBJ2-3	NA	NA	TRBV7-8	CASSLTYTDTQYF	TGTGCCAGCAGCTTGACCTACACAGATACGCAGTATTTT
TRBJ2-5	TRBD1	few	TRBV30	CAWSWGQGQETQYF	TGTGCCTGGAGTTGGGGACAGGGCCAAGAGACCCAGTACTTC
TRBJ2-2	TRBD2	NA	TRBV2	CASPPIRGGVTGELFF	TGTGCCAGCCCCCCAATAAGGGGAGGGGTCACCGGGGAGCTGTTTTTT
TRBJ2-2	NA	NA	TRBV9	CASSVAAGLGGTGELFF	TGTGCCAGCAGCGTAGCGGCAGGGCTCGGTGGTACCGGGGAGCTGTTTTTT
TRBJ1-4	NA	once	TRBV9	CASSARGGLEKLFF	TGTGCCAGCAGCGCTAGGGGGGGTTTAGAAAAACTGTTTTTT
TRBJ2-4	NA	NA	TRBV30	CAWSVGVTVKNIQYF	TGTGCCTGGAGTGTTGGAGTTACTGTCAAAAACATTCAGTACTTC
TRBJ2-5	NA	NA	TRBV27	CASSQGLGNQETQYF	TGTGCCAGCAGTCAGGGGTTAGGGAACCAAGAGACCCAGTACTTC
TRBJ2-7	TRBD2	NA	TRBV5-6	CASSLAGLAGVLYF	TGTGCCAGCAGCTTGGCGGGACTAGCGGGAGTTCTGTACTTC
TRBJ2-3	TRBD2	NA	TRBV7-2	CASSLGGRRTDTQYF	TGTGCCAGCAGCTTAGGCGGGAGGAGGACAGATACGCAGTATTTT
TRBJ2-7	TRBD2	NA	TRBV6-1	CASSEGGSSYEQYF	TGTGCCAGCAGTGAAGGCGGGAGCTCCTACGAGCAGTACTTC
TRBJ1-3	NA	once	TRBV6-1	CATGLNSGNTIYF	TGTGCCACAGGACTGAACTCTGGAAACACCATATATTTT
TRBJ1-1	TRBD1	NA	TRBV7-2	CASSSGQASASTEAFF	TGTGCCAGCAGCTCGGGACAGGCGTCTGCGAGCACTGAAGCTTTCTTT